This TCR beta chain comes out of a study of T cells in Graves' hyperthyroidism and ophthalmopathy (dated by TCRdb to between 2019 and 2020). Notes on the research overall: To identify distinguishing TCR V-J signatures, a discovery cohort of roughly 100 patients was used, comprising fewer than 45 with Graves' ophthalmopathy and some 60 with stable Graves' hyperthyroidism. Whether ophthalmopathy could be predicted prospectively was tested in an independent validation cohort made up of under 20 hyperthyroidism patients plus 17 patients who later progressed to ophthalmopathy. The 85 to 100 discovery patients were divided at random into training and test sets in a 7:3 ratio. The study also compared thyroid tissue and blood T-cell repertoires from more than five Graves' hyperthyroidism patients. TCR Vbeta CDR3 sequencing of approximately 140 peripheral blood samples (more than 40 ophthalmopathy, under 80 hyperthyroidism and approximately 17 progressor patients) is reported in the paper. After blood sampling, hyperthyroidism patients were treated with methimazole at a starting dose of 30 mg daily, and ophthalmopathy patients were treated with high-dose intravenous methylprednisolone.

The TCR beta CDR3 regions were amplified from the RNA transcripts. The first round of RT-PCR for the TCR CDR3 was performed with the HTBI primer set and the Qiagen OneStep RT-PCR kit. The libraries were constructed in a second round of multiplex PCR and then size-selected and purified. The libraries were sequenced on an Illumina HiSeq2000 using paired-end 100 bp reads. In the original analysis: SOAPnuke was used to process the raw data, removing reads that contained adapters or uncalled bases, had a mean Phred below 15, or lacked an exact match to the constant primer or identifier. COPE v1.2.5 was used to merge high-quality paired reads, and clonotypes were defined as unique nucleotide sequences. MiTCR v1.1 was used to align the clonotypes against IMGT TRBV, TRBD and TRBJ reference segments. Analysis was restricted to V-J combinations with a frequency above 0.0001, which covered roughly 99% of repertoires. A TCS score was defined as the ratio between F50 (clonal expansion) and ExV (chaos), using BLOSUM62-based TCRdist between CDR3 peptides within each V-J. Welch's t-statistics and random forest reduced 514 V-J features to 10 to 15, which were used in a naive Bayes classifier (R e1071). Thyroid-blood repertoire similarity was quantified with the Morisita-Horn index. The public reads were reanalyzed by TCRdb: fastp trimming at Q25, MiXCR alignment, in-frame beta chains only. Here each entry gathers all rows of one CDR3 protein and keeps the most common genes and DNA. What appears here as the V and J calls and clone size reflects TCRdb's work, not the paper's. Here the sample has over 650,000 distinct CDR3 sequences; roughly 46% occur a single time. The leading ten clones occupy approximately 6.8% of the sample.

The study excluded patients with uncontrolled infections, other autoimmune diseases, pregnancy or lactation. Diagnoses were based on clinical symptoms, serum thyroxine and TRAb, thyroid ultrasound and orbital computed tomography. Total RNA was extracted using Trizol reagent, and RNA quality was assessed on an Agilent 2100 Bioanalyzer. Beyond this particular receptor, the publication reports: Sample size was not statistically predetermined, and blinding of investigators to group allocation was not performed. A model built on a 13 V-J signature distinguished ophthalmopathy from stable hyperthyroidism, reaching about 88% sensitivity and about 81% specificity in cross-validation and 80%/75% in testing. In validation, the model predicted progression to ophthalmopathy with 55% to 71% sensitivity and less than 80% specificity, a median of around 6.6 months before onset. Most expanded thyroid clonotypes (frequency above 0.001) were also detected in blood, a finding suggesting that blood repertoires may reflect thyroid immune responses.

This clonotype occurred a few times. Its antigen target is currently unknown. It has no much larger one-base neighbor in the sample; base qualities were not kept. What was sequenced was peripheral blood or thyroid tissue (not recorded which). This TCR was recovered from an adult man with Graves' disease, either hyperthyroidism or ophthalmopathy (not recorded which).

The encoded CDR3 is CASSIQQHQPQHF. Read as DNA, the sequence is TGTGCCAGTAGTATCCAGCAGCACCAGCCCCAGCATTTT. Here the chain combines TRBV19 and TRBJ1-5; the D gene cannot be named for sure. The CDR3 holds 13 amino acids from the cysteine to the phenylalanine. Only the CDR3 portion is preserved as DNA: 39 bases, with reading frame beginning at the first base. Trimming removed 3 bases from V and 7 bases from J, leaving 10 bases between the germline ends. From the germline V gene (reference sequence), CDR1 is LNHDA and CDR2 is SQIVND.